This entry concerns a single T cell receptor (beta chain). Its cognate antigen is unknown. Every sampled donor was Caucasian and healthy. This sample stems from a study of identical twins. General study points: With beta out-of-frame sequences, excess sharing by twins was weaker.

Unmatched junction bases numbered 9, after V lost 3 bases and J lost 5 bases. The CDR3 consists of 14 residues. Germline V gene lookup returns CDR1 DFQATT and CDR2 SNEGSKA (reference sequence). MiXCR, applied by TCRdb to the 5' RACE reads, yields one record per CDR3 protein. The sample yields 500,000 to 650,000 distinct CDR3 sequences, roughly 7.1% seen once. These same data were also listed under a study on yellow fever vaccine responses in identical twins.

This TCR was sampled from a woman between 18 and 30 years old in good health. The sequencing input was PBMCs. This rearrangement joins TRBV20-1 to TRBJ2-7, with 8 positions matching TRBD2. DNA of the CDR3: TGCAGTGCTAGTTCGAGCGGGAGTCTCAACGAGCAGTACTTC. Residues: CSASSSGSLNEQYF.